This T cell receptor (beta chain) comes out of a study of beta chain features in type 1 diabetes. General observations from the study: There was a moderate but significant shortening of TCRB CDR3s in all four CD4+ subsets of Type 1 diabetes patients.

Per germline, CDR1 KGHSH and CDR2 LQKENI. V trimming: 6 bases; J trimming: 5 bases; junction bases outside the gene matches: 15. This CDR3 region has 19 residues. This clone was found a few times. As yet, its antigen is unknown. All of the isolated RNA was reverse transcribed, so expressed TCRB transcripts were sequenced. Only in-frame clones appear in the TCRdb table, and some are missing; sequencing was by immunoSEQ multiplex PCR. The table has 93,000 or so clones, 25% to 35% seen once. Sequencing used central memory CD4+ T cells from blood. This sequence originates from a woman aged 18 to 35 with type 1 diabetes. The chain is built from TRBV18 and TRBJ2-2; TRBD2 agrees at 13 bases. Written as DNA, the CDR3 is TGTGCCAGCTCCCTTGAAAGAGGACTAGCGGGAGTCAATACCGGGGAGCTGTTTTTT. This translates into CASSLERGLAGVNTGELFF.